This entry lists 10 T cell receptor beta chains sequenced from one sample in a study of blood T cell repertoires in COVID-19. Profiled with immunoSEQ multiplex PCR; TCRdb holds only in-frame clones, not every one. The data contain more than 20,000 clones, 73% of them singletons. Specimen: peripheral blood. The receptors originated from a human donor in a cohort sampled during active or convalescent COVID-19.

The CDR3, as DNA: TGTGCCAGCAGCCAACCACGCCAACAGGGAAAAACTGAAGCTTTCTTT. The encoded protein is CASSQPRQQGKTEAFF. The chain couples TRBV3-1 (or the pseudogene TRBV3-2) to TRBJ1-1, with D possibly matching TRBD1 (6 bases). CDR1 and CDR2 from the germline V gene are LGHDT and YNNKEL (reference sequence). CDR3 length: 16 residues. V shed 2 bases and J shed 5 bases, with 18 bases lying between them.

In its sample, this clone was seen once. This chain uses TRBV15 with TRBJ1-1; 8 bases are a match to TRBD1. CDR1 is LNHNV and CDR2 is YYDKDF in the germline V gene (reference sequence). The V segment lost 0 bases and the J segment 0 bases; nucleotides outside the gene matches: 12. The CDR3 loop spans 19 amino acids. CDR3 DNA sequence: TGTGCCACCAGCAGAGATCGTGGCAGGGGGCCCAAAATGAACACTGAAGCTTTCTTT. Protein product: CATSRDRGRGPKMNTEAFF.

CDR3 residues: CASRQVGGSNQPQHF. For the CDR3, the DNA is TGTGCCAGTAGGCAAGTAGGGGGTAGCAATCAGCCCCAGCATTTT. The chain uses TRBV19 and TRBJ1-5; D is possibly TRBD1 (6 bases). The germline CDR1 and CDR2 sequences are LNHDA and SQIVND (reference sequence). The CDR3 spans 15 residues. Trimming took 6 bases from V and 0 from J, leaving 12 bases between them.

This clone was recorded only once. The gene calls are TRBV5-1 and TRBJ2-7; D ambiguous. The CDR3 loop spans 13 amino acids. CDR1 and CDR2 (germline): SGHRS, YFSETQ. V was clipped by 3 bases and J by 6 bases, with 13 bases between them. The CDR3 nucleotides read TGCGCCAGCAGCTACCTCGTTACTTCCGAGCAGTACTTC. Translated: CASSYLVTSEQYF.

This clone was picked up one time. The genes are TRBV2 and TRBJ2-5; 10 bases align to TRBD2. The germline V gene has CDR1 SNHLY and CDR2 FYNNEI. This CDR3 spans 15 amino acids. The V segment lost 5 bases and the J segment 5 bases; nucleotides outside the gene matches: 8. The CDR3 spells CASSPLAGAGETQYF. The CDR3 coding sequence is TGTGCCAGCAGTCCCCTAGCGGGGGCCGGGGAGACCCAGTACTTC.

The J gene is TRBJ1-4, the V gene TRBV6-6; the match to TRBD1 covers 8 bases. Germline lookup yields CDR1 MNHNY and CDR2 SVGAGI (reference sequence). The trim removed 6 bases at V and 2 bases at J, leaving 5 bases unmatched. This CDR3 region has 15 residues. CDR3 region: CASRRTGSTNEKLFF. The CDR3 bases are TGTGCCAGCAGGCGGACAGGGAGCACTAATGAAAAACTGTTTTTT.

The chain couples TRBV28 to TRBJ2-1, with 11 bases lining up with TRBD1. This CDR3 is built from 15 residues. With V trimmed by 4 bases and J by 6 bases, 5 bases remained unmatched. CDR1 is MDHEN and CDR2 is SYDVKM in the germline V gene. DNA for the CDR3: TGTGCCAGCAGTTCCGCCGGGACAGGGGGCAATGAGCAGTTCTTC. It yields the protein CASSSAGTGGNEQFF.

The chain uses TRBV6-4 and TRBJ2-1; 14 bases agree with TRBD2. The CDR3 is made up of 14 amino acids. Germline CDR1 reads MRHNA; CDR2 reads SNTAGT. V was clipped by 5 bases and J by 10 bases; unmatched bases: 4. The CDR3 loop reads CASSRLAGGKEQFF. The CDR3 nucleotides read TGTGCCAGCAGTCGACTAGCGGGAGGGAAAGAGCAGTTCTTC.

This chain joins TRBV7-9 and TRBJ1-4; 9 bases are a match to TRBD1. Losses at the gene ends were 4 bases for V and 2 bases for J; bases not matched to a gene: 14. This CDR3 contains 19 residues. Germline V gene data show CDR1 as SEHNR and CDR2 as FQNEAQ (reference sequence). The DNA for the CDR3 is TGTGCCAGCAGCTCACCCCGGGACAGGGTCTCTTATACTAATGAAAAACTGTTTTTT. As protein: CASSSPRDRVSYTNEKLFF.

The V call is TRBV14, the J call TRBJ2-1; 7 nucleotides align to TRBD2. Trimming took 0 bases from V and 8 from J; bases not matched to a gene: 7. The CDR3 has 15 amino acids. The germline V gene encodes CDR1 SGHDN and CDR2 FVKESK. CDR3 region: CASSQDRLAVYEQFF. In DNA, the CDR3 is TGTGCCAGCAGCCAAGATAGACTAGCTGTATATGAGCAGTTCTTC.